The present entry profiles one TCR beta chain with its context. The target antigen is unknown. This entry is derived from a study of cytomegalovirus exposure and HLA in healthy donors. Findings and limits, study-wide: With later analysis, a missense DCLRE1C variant became linked to TCR beta V- and J-gene trimming.

The study ran its PCR with 60 Vbeta and 13 Jbeta primers. Clones were sequenced by immunoSEQ multiplex PCR, and TCRdb holds only the in-frame ones, with some missing. This sample contains approximately 93,000 clones. CDR3 size: 14 residues. V gave up 0 bases and J gave up 4 bases; unmatched junction bases: 3. The germline V gene has CDR1 SGDLS and CDR2 YYNGEE. The chain joins TRBV9 to TRBJ1-2; 7 bases agree with TRBD1. Sequenced input: PBMCs. The origin of this receptor is a woman aged 25-40 years in good health and CMV-seronegative. The CDR3 DNA reads as TGTGCCAGCAGCGTAGGGACAGGCCTCTATGGCTACACCTTC. This encodes CASSVGTGLYGYTF.